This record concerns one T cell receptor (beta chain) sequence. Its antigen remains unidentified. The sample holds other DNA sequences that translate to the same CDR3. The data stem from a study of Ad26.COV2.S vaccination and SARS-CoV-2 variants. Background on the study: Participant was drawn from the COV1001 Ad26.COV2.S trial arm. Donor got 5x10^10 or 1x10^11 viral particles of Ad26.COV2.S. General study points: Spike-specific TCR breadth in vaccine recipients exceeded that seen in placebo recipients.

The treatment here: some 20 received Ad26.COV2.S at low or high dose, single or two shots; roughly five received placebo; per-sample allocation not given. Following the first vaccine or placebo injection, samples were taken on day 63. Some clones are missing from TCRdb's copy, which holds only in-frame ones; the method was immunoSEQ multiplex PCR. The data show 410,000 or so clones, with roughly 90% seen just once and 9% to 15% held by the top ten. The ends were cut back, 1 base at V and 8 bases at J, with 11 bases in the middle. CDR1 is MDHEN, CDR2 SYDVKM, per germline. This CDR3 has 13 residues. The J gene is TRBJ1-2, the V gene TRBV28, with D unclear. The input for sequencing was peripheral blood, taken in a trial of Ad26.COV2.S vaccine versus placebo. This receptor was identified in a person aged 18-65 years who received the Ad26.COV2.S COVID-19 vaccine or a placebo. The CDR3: CASSLSGGGGYTF. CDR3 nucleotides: TGTGCCAGCAGTTTATCGGGCGGAGGAGGCTACACCTTC.